This TCR beta chain is drawn from a study of blood T cell repertoires in COVID-19. Study overall: Both acute and convalescent COVID-19 samples were obtained from the United States, Italy and Spain.

Assay used: immunoSEQ multiplex PCR; TCRdb lists only in-frame clones, some missing. The sample shows 90,000 to 120,000 clones, about 88% of them seen only once. This clone was detected a few times. This CDR3 region has 16 residues. The rearrangement links TRBV21-1 to TRBJ2-3; the DNA was not compared with TRBD1, the D call given in the table. TRBV21-1 is tagged as a pseudogene. The sequencing input was peripheral blood. The source is a human donor in a cohort sampled during active COVID-19. CDR3 loop: CASSKGGDRGTDTQYF. Written as DNA, the CDR3 is TGTGCCAGCAGCAAAGGCGGGGACAGGGGCACAGATACGCAGTATTTT.